This T cell receptor beta chain stems from a study of blood T cell repertoires in COVID-19. As for the study in general: Samples of COVID-19 (acute and convalescent) were obtained from the United States, Italy and Spain. T cells, B-cell-depleted T cells, or PBMCs provided the cDNA or gDNA that served as material.

In the source study's methods: Amplification of reference gene primers was used by the study to estimate nucleated cell counts. Assay used: immunoSEQ multiplex PCR; TCRdb lists only in-frame clones, some missing. The DNA was the basis for D and trimming; V, J and clone size are from that table. The data contain 25,000 to 35,000 clones, approximately 75% of them singletons. CDR1 WSHSY and CDR2 SAAADI come from the germline V gene. This CDR3 spans 14 amino acids. V shed 4 bases and J 5 bases; nucleotides not matched to a gene: 2. The V call is TRBV10-2, the J call TRBJ2-1; 10 bases are shared with TRBD2. The source of this sequence is a boy younger than 10 with active or convalescent COVID-19. Specimen: peripheral blood. The CDR3 DNA reads TGCGCCAGCAGTGGGACTAGCGGAGACAATGAGCAGTTCTTC. Its protein product is CASSGTSGDNEQFF.